Listed here is a single TCR beta chain. Genomic DNA was employed as the template in profiling TCR beta VDJ and CDR3. TCRdb passed the reads through MiXCR, listing each CDR3 protein once. The sample records some 150,000 distinct CDR3 sequences, 41% being singletons. This entry is derived from a study of CD8+CD57+ T cells in acquired aplastic anemia. Study in general: Mean yield of DNA from sorted CD4+ and CD8+ cells was roughly 3.1 ug.

The germline V and J ends were trimmed by 2 bases and 6 bases, with 17 bases remaining between them. The CDR3 contains 16 residues. The germline V gene encodes CDR1 SGHAT and CDR2 FQNNGV. Sample: sorted CD4+, CD8+, or CD8+CD57+ T cells (not recorded which) from PBMCs. This clonotype originated in a human donor in good health, serving as a control. The chain uses TRBV11-2 and TRBJ2-1, with D perhaps matching TRBD1 or TRBD2 (5 bases each). Here the CDR3 DNA reads TGTGCCAGCAGCTTAAGGCCGGGGCGATCCGGCAATGAGCAGTTCTTC. This translates into CASSLRPGRSGNEQFF. The variable domain in full, with the rest retrieved from reference TRBV11-2 and TRBJ2-1, is EAGVAQSPRYKIIEKRQSVAFWCNPISGHATLYWYQQILGQGPKLLIQFQNNGVVDDSQLPKDRFSAERLKGVDSTLKIQPAKLEDSAVYLCASSLRPGRSGNEQFFGPGTRLTVL.